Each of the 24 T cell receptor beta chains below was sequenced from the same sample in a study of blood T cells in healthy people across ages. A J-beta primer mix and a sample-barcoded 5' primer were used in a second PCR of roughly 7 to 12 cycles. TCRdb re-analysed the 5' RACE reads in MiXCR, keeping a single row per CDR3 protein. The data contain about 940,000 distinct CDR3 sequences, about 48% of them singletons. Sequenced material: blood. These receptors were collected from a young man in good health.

The CDR3 nucleotides are TGTGCCAGCAGTGAAGTAGGAGTTCTAGGCAGGGGGCAAGATGAGCAGTTCTTC. Protein sequence: CASSEVGVLGRGQDEQFF. The rearrangement uses TRBV6-1 and TRBJ2-1; the match to TRBD1 covers 8 bases. The length of the CDR3 is 18 residues. The junction had 16 bases not matched to a gene; V was cut back by 1 base and J by 8 bases. Germline V gene lookup returns CDR1 MNHNS and CDR2 SASEGT.

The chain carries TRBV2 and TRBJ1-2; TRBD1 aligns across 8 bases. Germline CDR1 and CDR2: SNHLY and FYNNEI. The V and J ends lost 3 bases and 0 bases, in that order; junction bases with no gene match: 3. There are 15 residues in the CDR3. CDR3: CASSDPRGPNYGYTF. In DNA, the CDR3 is TGTGCCAGCAGTGACCCCAGGGGGCCTAACTATGGCTACACCTTC.

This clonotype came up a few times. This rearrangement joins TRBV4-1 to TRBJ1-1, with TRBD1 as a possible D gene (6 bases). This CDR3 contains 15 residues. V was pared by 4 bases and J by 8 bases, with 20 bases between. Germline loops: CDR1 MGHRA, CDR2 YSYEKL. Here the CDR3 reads CASSLIINREGEAFF. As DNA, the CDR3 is TGCGCCAGCAGCCTCATAATAAACAGGGAGGGGGAAGCTTTCTTT.

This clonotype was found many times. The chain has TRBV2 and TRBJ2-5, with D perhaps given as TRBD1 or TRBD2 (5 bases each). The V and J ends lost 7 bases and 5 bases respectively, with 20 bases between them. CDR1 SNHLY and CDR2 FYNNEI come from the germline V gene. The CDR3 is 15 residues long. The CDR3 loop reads CASKLGDQVSETQYF. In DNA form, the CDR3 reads TGTGCCAGCAAATTGGGGGACCAGGTCTCGGAGACCCAGTACTTC.

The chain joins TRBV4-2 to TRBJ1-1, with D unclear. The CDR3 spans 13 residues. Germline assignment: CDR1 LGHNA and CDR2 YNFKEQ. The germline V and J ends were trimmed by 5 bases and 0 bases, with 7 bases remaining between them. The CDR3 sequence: CASSDKVNTEAFF. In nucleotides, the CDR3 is TGTGCCAGCAGCGACAAGGTGAACACTGAAGCTTTCTTT.

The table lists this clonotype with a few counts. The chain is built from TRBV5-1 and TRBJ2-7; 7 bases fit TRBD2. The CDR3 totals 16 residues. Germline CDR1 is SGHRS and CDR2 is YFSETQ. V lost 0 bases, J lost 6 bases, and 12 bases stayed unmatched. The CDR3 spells CASSLEPGGDGGEQYF. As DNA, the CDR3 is TGCGCCAGCAGCTTGGAACCGGGGGGTGACGGTGGCGAGCAGTACTTC.

The chain's CDR3 is CASSFDQNYNEQFF. For the CDR3, the DNA is TGTGCCAGCAGCTTCGATCAGAACTACAATGAGCAGTTCTTC. The chain carries TRBV5-6 and TRBJ2-1; D not resolved. Trimming removed 2 bases at V and 3 bases at J, with 9 bases between. The CDR3 consists of 14 residues. In germline, CDR1 is SGHDT, CDR2 YYEEEE.

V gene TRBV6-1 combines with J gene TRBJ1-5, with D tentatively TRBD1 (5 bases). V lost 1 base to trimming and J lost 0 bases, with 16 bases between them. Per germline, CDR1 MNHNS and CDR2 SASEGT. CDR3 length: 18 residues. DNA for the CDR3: TGTGCCAGCAGTGAAGGGGAAGGGGCGGCATATAGCAATCAGCCCCAGCATTTT. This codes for CASSEGEGAAYSNQPQHF.

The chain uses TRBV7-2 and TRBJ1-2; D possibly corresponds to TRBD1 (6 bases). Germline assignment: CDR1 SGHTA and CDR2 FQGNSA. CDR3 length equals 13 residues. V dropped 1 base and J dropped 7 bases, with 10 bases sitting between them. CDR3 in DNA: TGTGCCAGCAGCTTAGACGGGGGCGGTGGCTACACCTTC. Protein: CASSLDGGGGYTF. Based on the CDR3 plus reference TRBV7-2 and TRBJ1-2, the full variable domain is GAGVSQSPSNKVTEKGKDVELRCDPISGHTALYWYRQSLGQGLEFLIYFQGNSAPDKSGLPSDRFSAERTGGSVSTLTIQRTQQEDSAVYLCASSLDGGGGYTFGSGTRLTVV.

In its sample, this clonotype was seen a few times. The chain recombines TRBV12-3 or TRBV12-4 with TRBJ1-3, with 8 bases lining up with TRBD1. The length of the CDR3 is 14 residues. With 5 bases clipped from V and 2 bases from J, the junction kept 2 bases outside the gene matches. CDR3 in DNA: TGTGCCAGCAGTCCGGACAGGGCTGGAAACACCATATATTTT. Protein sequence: CASSPDRAGNTIYF.

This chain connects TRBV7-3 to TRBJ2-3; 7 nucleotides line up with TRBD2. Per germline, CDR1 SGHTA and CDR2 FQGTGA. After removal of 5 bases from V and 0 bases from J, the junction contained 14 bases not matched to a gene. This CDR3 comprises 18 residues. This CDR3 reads CASSPRGQTSRSTDTQYF. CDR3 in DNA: TGTGCCAGCAGCCCAAGGGGCCAGACTAGCAGGAGCACAGATACGCAGTATTTT.

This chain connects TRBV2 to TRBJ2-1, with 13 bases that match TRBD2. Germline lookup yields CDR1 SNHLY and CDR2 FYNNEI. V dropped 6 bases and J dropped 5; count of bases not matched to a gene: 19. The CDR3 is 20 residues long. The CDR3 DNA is TGTGCCAGCAGGAACAGGGGCCTCTCAGCCGGGACTAGCGGGGACAATGAGCAGTTCTTC. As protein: CASRNRGLSAGTSGDNEQFF.

CDR3 sequence reads: CASSYTGTGGQETQYF. DNA of the CDR3: TGTGCCAGCAGTTACACTGGGACAGGGGGCCAAGAGACCCAGTACTTC. The chain is built from TRBV6-6 and TRBJ2-5, with 11 bases that match TRBD1. V lost 2 bases to trimming and J lost 1 base; unmatched junction nucleotides: 3. CDR3 length: 16 residues. CDR1 and CDR2 from the germline V gene are MNHNY and SVGAGI (reference sequence).

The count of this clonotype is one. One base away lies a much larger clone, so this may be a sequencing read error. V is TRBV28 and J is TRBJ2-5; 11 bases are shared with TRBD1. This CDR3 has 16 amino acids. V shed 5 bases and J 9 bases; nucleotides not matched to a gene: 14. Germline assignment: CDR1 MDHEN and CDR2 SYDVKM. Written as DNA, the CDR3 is TGTGCCAGCAGTCGGACAGGGGGCGATCGTCCCCAGGCCCAGTACTTC. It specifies CASSRTGGDRPQAQYF. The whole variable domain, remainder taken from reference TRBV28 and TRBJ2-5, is DVKVTQSSRYLVKRTGEKVFLECVQDMDHENMFWYRQDPGLGLRLIYFSYDVKMKEKGDIPEGYSVSREKKERFSLILESASTNQTSMYLCASSRTGGDRPQAQYFGPGTRLLVL.

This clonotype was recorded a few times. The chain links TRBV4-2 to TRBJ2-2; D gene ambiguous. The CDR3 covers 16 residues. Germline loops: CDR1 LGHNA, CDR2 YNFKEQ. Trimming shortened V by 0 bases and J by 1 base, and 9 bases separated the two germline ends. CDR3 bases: TGTGCCAGCAGCCAAGATCGTCGACAGAACACCGGGGAGCTGTTTTTT. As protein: CASSQDRRQNTGELFF.

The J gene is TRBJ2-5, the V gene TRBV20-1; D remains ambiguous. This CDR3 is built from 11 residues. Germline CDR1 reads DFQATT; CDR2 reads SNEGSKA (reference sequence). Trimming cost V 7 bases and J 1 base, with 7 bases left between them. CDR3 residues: CSETVQETQYF. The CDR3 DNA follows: TGCAGTGAGACGGTCCAAGAGACCCAGTACTTC.

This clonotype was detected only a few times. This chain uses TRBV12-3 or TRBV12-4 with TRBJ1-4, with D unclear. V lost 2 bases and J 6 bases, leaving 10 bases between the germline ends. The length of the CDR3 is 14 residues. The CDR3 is CASSLTDPYEKLFF. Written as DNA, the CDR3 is TGTGCCAGCAGTTTAACGGACCCGTATGAAAAACTGTTTTTT.

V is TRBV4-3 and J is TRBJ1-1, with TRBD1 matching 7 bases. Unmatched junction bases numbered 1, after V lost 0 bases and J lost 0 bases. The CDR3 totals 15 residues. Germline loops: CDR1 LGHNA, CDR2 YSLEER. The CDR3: CASSQEGQVNTEAFF. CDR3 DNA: TGCGCCAGCAGCCAAGAAGGACAGGTGAACACTGAAGCTTTCTTT.

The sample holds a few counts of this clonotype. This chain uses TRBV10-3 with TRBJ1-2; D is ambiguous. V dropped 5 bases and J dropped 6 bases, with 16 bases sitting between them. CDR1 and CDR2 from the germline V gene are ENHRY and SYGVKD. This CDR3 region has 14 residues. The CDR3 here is CAISPVKTEHGYTF. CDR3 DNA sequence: TGTGCCATCAGTCCGGTAAAGACGGAGCATGGCTACACCTTC.

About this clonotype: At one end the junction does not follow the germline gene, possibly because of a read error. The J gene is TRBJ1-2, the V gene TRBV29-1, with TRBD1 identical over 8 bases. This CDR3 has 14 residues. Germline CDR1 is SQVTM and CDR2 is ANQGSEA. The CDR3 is CSVEVQRDRRGNTF. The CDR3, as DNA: TGCAGCGTCGAAGTGCAGAGGGACAGGCGTGGCAACACCTTC.

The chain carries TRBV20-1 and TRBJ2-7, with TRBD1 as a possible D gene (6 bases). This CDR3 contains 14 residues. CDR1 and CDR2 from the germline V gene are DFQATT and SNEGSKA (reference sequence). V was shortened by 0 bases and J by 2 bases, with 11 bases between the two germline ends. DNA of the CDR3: TGCAGTGCTAGAGATTACGGGGACACCTACGAGCAGTACTTC. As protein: CSARDYGDTYEQYF.

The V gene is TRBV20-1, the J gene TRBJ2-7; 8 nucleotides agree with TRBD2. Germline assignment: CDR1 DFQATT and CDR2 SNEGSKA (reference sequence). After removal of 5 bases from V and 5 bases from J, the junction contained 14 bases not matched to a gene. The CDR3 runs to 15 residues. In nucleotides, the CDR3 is TGCAGTGCTCCAAGCGGGAGCCTCCCTCGGGACGAGCAGTACTTC. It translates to CSAPSGSLPRDEQYF.

The CDR3 loop is CASSEAPIGGSTDTQYF. Written as DNA, the CDR3 is TGTGCCAGCAGTGAAGCCCCGATTGGCGGGAGCACAGATACGCAGTATTTT. The chain employs TRBV2 and TRBJ2-3; D is perhaps TRBD2 (5 bases). Trimming stripped 0 bases from V and 0 bases from J, with 13 bases between. The CDR3 spans 17 residues. Germline lookup yields CDR1 SNHLY and CDR2 FYNNEI. The full variable domain, with the rest looked up from reference TRBV2 and TRBJ2-3, is EPEVTQTPSHQVTQMGQEVILRCVPISNHLYFYWYRQILGQKVEFLVSFYNNEISEKSEIFDDQFSVERPDGSNFTLKIRSTKLEDSAMYFCASSEAPIGGSTDTQYFGPGTRLTVL.

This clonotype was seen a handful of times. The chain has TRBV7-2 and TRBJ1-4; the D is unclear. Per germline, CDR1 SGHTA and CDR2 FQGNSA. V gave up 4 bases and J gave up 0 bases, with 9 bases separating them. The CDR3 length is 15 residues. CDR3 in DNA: TGTGCCAGCAGCTCAAACCCCACAACTAATGAAAAACTGTTTTTT. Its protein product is CASSSNPTTNEKLFF. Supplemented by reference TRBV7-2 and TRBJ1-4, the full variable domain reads GAGVSQSPSNKVTEKGKDVELRCDPISGHTALYWYRQSLGQGLEFLIYFQGNSAPDKSGLPSDRFSAERTGGSVSTLTIQRTQQEDSAVYLCASSSNPTTNEKLFFGSGTQLSVL.